This T cell receptor (beta chain) was sequenced during a study of neoadjuvant nivolumab and ipilimumab in lung cancer. The repertoire was sequenced with immunoSEQ multiplex PCR; TCRdb's copy has only in-frame clones and lacks some. The sample lists about 30,000 clones, 83% occurring once. Germline loops: CDR1 SGHTA, CDR2 FQGNSA. This CDR3 contains 15 residues. V was pared by 5 bases and J by 5 bases, with 16 bases between. The sample here was tumor tissue, taken after neoadjuvant nivolumab, alone or with ipilimumab, at or shortly before surgery. The clonotype originates from an adult with non-small cell lung cancer. The chain combines TRBV7-2 with TRBJ1-5; D gene ambiguous. The CDR3 is CASSRTGSLDQPQHF. As DNA, the CDR3 is TGTGCCAGCAGCCGGACTGGTTCATTGGATCAGCCCCAGCATTTT.